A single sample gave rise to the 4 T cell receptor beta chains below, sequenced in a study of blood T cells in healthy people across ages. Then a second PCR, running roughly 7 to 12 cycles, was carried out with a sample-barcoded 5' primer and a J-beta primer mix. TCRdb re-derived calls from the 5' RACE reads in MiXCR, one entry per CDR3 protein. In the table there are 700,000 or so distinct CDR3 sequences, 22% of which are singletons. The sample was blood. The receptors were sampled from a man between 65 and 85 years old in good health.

CDR3: CAKDGEGVDKNIQYF. The DNA for the CDR3 is TGTGCCAAAGACGGGGAGGGTGTAGACAAAAACATTCAGTACTTC. This chain uses TRBV21-1 with TRBJ2-4; no DNA check was done on the table's D call, TRBD2. TRBV21-1 is a pseudogene locus. There are 15 residues in the CDR3.

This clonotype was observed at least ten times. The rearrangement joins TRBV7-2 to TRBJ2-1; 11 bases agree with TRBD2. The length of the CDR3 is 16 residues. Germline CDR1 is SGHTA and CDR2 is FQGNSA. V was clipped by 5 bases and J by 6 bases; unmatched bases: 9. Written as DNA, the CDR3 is TGTGCCAGCAGCCCCCAACTAGCGGGAGTGGGCAATGAGCAGTTCTTC. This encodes CASSPQLAGVGNEQFF.

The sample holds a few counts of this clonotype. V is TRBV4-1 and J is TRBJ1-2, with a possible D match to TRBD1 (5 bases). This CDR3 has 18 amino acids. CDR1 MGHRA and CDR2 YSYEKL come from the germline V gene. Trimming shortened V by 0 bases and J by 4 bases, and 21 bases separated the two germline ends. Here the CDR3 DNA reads TGCGCCAGCAGCCAAGAGATTGTACAGGACGTCCGGGGCTATGGCTACACCTTC. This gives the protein CASSQEIVQDVRGYGYTF.

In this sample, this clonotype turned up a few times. The CDR3 region has the DNA TGTGCCAGCAGTTACTCTTCGTTACAGTACTCTGGAAACACCATATATTTT. Protein sequence: CASSYSSLQYSGNTIYF. V and J are TRBV6-5 and TRBJ1-3; D ambiguous. Germline V gene sequence: CDR1 MNHEY, CDR2 SVGAGI. CDR3 length: 17 residues. The V end lost 0 bases, the J end lost 0 bases, and 12 bases lay between the germline ends.